A selection of T cell receptor beta chains follows, all from one sample in a study of T cells after yellow fever vaccination. TCRdb re-analysed the 5' RACE reads in MiXCR, keeping a single row per CDR3 protein. The table has about 160,000 distinct CDR3 sequences, about 7% seen once. Material: CD4+ T cells sorted from PBMCs, obtained roughly 5 days after the first yellow fever vaccination. All receptors come from a man younger than 35 who received the YFV17D yellow fever vaccine. Both conserved end residues are part of each CDR3. The D gene is left open where the match is weak. Clone size, where shown, is once, few, many, or a class for clones that have expanded.

abundance	v_gene	j_gene	d_gene	CDR3aa	CDR3nt
few	TRBV20-1	TRBJ2-5	-	CSVGSRRETQYF	TGCAGTGTCGGGTCGCGGCGGGAGACCCAGTACTTC
many	TRBV11-2	TRBJ2-1	-	CASSLRVSYNEQFF	TGTGCCAGCAGCTTAAGAGTTTCCTACAATGAGCAGTTCTTC
few	TRBV4-1	TRBJ2-2	TRBD2	CASSQETSGATGELFF	TGCGCCAGCAGCCAAGAGACTAGCGGAGCCACCGGGGAGCTGTTTTTT
few	TRBV4-2	TRBJ2-1	TRBD2	CASSRFILSGVNNEQFF	TGTGCCAGCAGCCGATTCATACTTAGCGGGGTGAACAATGAGCAGTTCTTC
-	TRBV4-2	TRBJ1-5	-	CASSQTGGGEGQPQHF	TGTGCCAGCAGCCAAACCGGCGGTGGAGAGGGTCAGCCCCAGCATTTT
few	TRBV5-1	TRBJ2-1	TRBD1	CASSLGLSTGTVGKQFF	TGCGCCAGCAGCTTGGGCCTAAGTACCGGGACAGTCGGTAAGCAGTTCTTC
-	TRBV9	TRBJ2-1	-	CASSVVPNALSGDEQFF	TGTGCCAGCAGCGTAGTCCCAAACGCCCTAAGTGGGGATGAGCAGTTCTTC
many	TRBV5-1	TRBJ2-3	-	CASSFGGASTDTQYF	TGCGCCAGCAGCTTTGGCGGGGCGAGCACAGATACGCAGTATTTT
many	TRBV12-3/TRBV12-4	TRBJ2-3	TRBD2	CASSLASGVGDTQYF	TGTGCCAGCAGTTTAGCTAGCGGGGTAGGAGATACGCAGTATTTT
many	TRBV7-2	TRBJ2-5	-	CASSLRGLYQETQYF	TGTGCCAGCAGCTTACGGGGACTTTACCAAGAGACCCAGTACTTC
many	TRBV7-2	TRBJ2-1	-	CASSPGGGVGREQFF	TGTGCCAGCAGCCCAGGAGGTGGGGTCGGCCGCGAGCAGTTCTTC
many	TRBV7-2	TRBJ1-1	-	CASSSARGTEAFF	TGTGCCAGCAGCTCAGCCCGCGGCACTGAAGCTTTCTTT
-	TRBV7-3	TRBJ2-1	-	CASSSQGGSYNEQFF	TGTGCCAGCAGCTCGCAGGGGGGCTCCTACAATGAGCAGTTCTTC
many	TRBV10-3	TRBJ2-1	TRBD2	CAISDGGGGNEQFF	TGTGCCATCAGTGATGGCGGGGGGGGCAATGAGCAGTTCTTC
many	TRBV30	TRBJ1-1	-	CAWSVGGAAFF	TGTGCCTGGAGTGTTGGGGGGGCAGCTTTCTTT
many	TRBV7-2	TRBJ2-3	-	CASVQGRTDTQYF	TGTGCCAGCGTCCAGGGCCGCACAGATACGCAGTATTTT
many	TRBV4-2	TRBJ2-2	-	CASSQELNWELFF	TGTGCCAGCAGCCAAGAACTAAACTGGGAGCTGTTTTTT
many	TRBV28	TRBJ2-1	TRBD2	CASRIIWLAGGYNEQFF	TGTGCCAGCAGAATTATTTGGCTAGCGGGGGGTTACAATGAGCAGTTCTTC
-	TRBV20-1	TRBJ1-5	-	CSASLQAEQPQHF	TGCAGTGCTAGTTTACAGGCGGAACAGCCCCAGCATTTT
many	TRBV4-2	TRBJ2-5	-	CASSPGQKETQYF	TGTGCCAGCAGCCCAGGGCAAAAAGAGACCCAGTACTTC
many	TRBV2	TRBJ2-7	TRBD1	CASSEVGQGAGEQYF	TGTGCCAGCAGTGAGGTGGGTCAGGGGGCTGGCGAGCAGTACTTC
many	TRBV27	TRBJ1-1	-	CASSLSAMNTEAFF	TGTGCCAGCAGTTTATCGGCCATGAACACTGAAGCTTTCTTT
few	TRBV7-2	TRBJ2-6	-	CASSPGHLFSGANVLTF	TGTGCCAGCAGCCCGGGACACCTCTTCTCTGGGGCCAACGTCCTGACTTTC
-	TRBV12-3/TRBV12-4	TRBJ2-5	-	CASSLRAISQETQYF	TGTGCCAGCAGTTTAAGGGCAATCAGTCAAGAGACCCAGTACTTC
many	TRBV20-1	TRBJ2-3	-	CSASGRVDTQYF	TGCAGTGCTAGTGGGAGAGTAGATACGCAGTATTTT
-	TRBV7-2	TRBJ2-7	-	CASSAQVREQYF	TGTGCCAGCAGCGCCCAAGTCCGGGAGCAGTACTTC
few	TRBV18	TRBJ2-2	-	CASSPMIRGPDTGELFF	TGTGCCAGCTCACCTATGATCCGGGGGCCGGACACCGGGGAGCTGTTTTTT
many	TRBV7-3	TRBJ2-5	-	CASSFGTHALETQYF	TGTGCCAGCAGCTTTGGGACCCATGCCCTGGAGACCCAGTACTTC
many	TRBV10-3	TRBJ1-1	-	CAISNQENTEAFF	TGTGCCATCAGCAACCAGGAGAACACTGAAGCTTTCTTT
few	TRBV10-3	TRBJ1-2	-	CAIGGVGVYGYTF	TGTGCCATCGGAGGGGTCGGTGTTTATGGCTACACCTTC
many	TRBV27	TRBJ2-4	-	CASSLGGLYAKNIQYF	TGTGCCAGCAGTTTGGGTGGACTCTATGCCAAAAACATTCAGTACTTC
few	TRBV5-1	TRBJ1-2	TRBD1	CASSLDGQGAYGYTF	TGCGCCAGCAGCTTGGACGGACAGGGGGCCTATGGCTACACCTTC
many	TRBV11-2	TRBJ2-3	-	CASCSGGDTQYF	TGTGCCAGCTGCTCCGGCGGGGATACGCAGTATTTT
many	TRBV5-1	TRBJ2-7	-	CASSLSQGGGYEQYF	TGCGCCAGCAGCTTGTCCCAGGGCGGCGGTTACGAGCAGTACTTC
many	TRBV5-1	TRBJ1-3	TRBD1	CASSLGTGGNTIYF	TGCGCCAGCAGCTTGGGGACAGGAGGAAACACCATATATTTT
few	TRBV4-3	TRBJ2-3	TRBD1	CASSLQGNTADTQYF	TGCGCCAGCAGCCTACAGGGGAATACAGCAGATACGCAGTATTTT
-	TRBV7-3	TRBJ2-1	-	CASSPPGLQSEQFF	TGTGCCAGCAGCCCCCCGGGACTGCAATCCGAGCAGTTCTTC
many	TRBV5-1	TRBJ2-5	-	CASSRSSTSGKETQYF	-
few	TRBV5-4	TRBJ1-6	-	CASSFILRGHYNSPLHF	TGTGCCAGCAGCTTTATTCTGAGGGGTCACTATAATTCACCCCTCCACTTT
few	TRBV7-9	TRBJ2-7	TRBD2	CASSFGLAGAYEQYF	TGTGCCAGCAGCTTCGGACTAGCGGGGGCCTACGAGCAGTACTTC
few	TRBV5-1	TRBJ2-7	-	CASRSGYEQYF	TGCGCCAGCAGGAGCGGGTACGAGCAGTACTTC
-	TRBV24-1	TRBJ2-3	-	CATSDSGVYTQYF	TGTGCCACCAGTGATTCCGGGGTCTATACGCAGTATTTT
-	TRBV11-2	TRBJ1-6	-	CASSLLRESPLHF	TGTGCCAGCAGCTTACTCAGGGAATCACCCCTCCACTTT
-	TRBV4-3	TRBJ1-2	-	CAGLPHYGYTF	TGCGCCGGCCTTCCTCACTATGGCTACACCTTC
many	TRBV7-2	TRBJ1-1	TRBD1	CASSPQTGGDLRTEAFF	TGTGCCAGCAGCCCCCAGACAGGGGGCGATCTACGCACTGAAGCTTTCTTT
-	TRBV28	TRBJ2-5	-	CASSLSSRTQYF	TGTGCCAGCAGTTTGTCCTCGCGGACCCAGTACTTC
few	TRBV9	TRBJ2-1	TRBD2	CASSVGPPLAGAYNEQFF	TGTGCCAGCAGCGTAGGCCCCCCTCTAGCGGGGGCTTACAATGAGCAGTTCTTC
few	TRBV10-1	TRBJ1-2	-	CASSDGYTF	TGCGCCAGCAGTGATGGCTACACCTTC
few	TRBV4-3	TRBJ2-1	-	CASSQGTEAYNEQFF	TGCGCCAGCAGCCAAGGGACAGAAGCCTACAATGAGCAGTTCTTC
many	TRBV7-9	TRBJ1-1	TRBD1	CASSGPGTGNTEAFF	TGTGCCAGCAGCGGTCCCGGGACAGGGAACACTGAAGCTTTCTTT
many	TRBV6-2/TRBV6-3	TRBJ1-2	-	CASSARQGSDGYTF	TGTGCCAGCAGTGCCCGGCAGGGTTCGGATGGCTACACCTTC
few	TRBV6-2/TRBV6-3	TRBJ2-2	-	CASISTLLPGELFF	TGTGCCAGCATATCCACCCTTTTACCCGGGGAGCTGTTTTTT
many	TRBV7-2	TRBJ2-5	-	CASSSRKETQYF	TGTGCCAGCAGCTCCCGAAAGGAGACCCAGTACTTC
few	TRBV5-1	TRBJ2-3	-	CASSDQGVGSADTQYF	TGCGCCAGCAGCGACCAGGGAGTTGGGTCCGCAGATACGCAGTATTTT
-	TRBV12-3/TRBV12-4	TRBJ1-2	-	CASSAGSLGGYTF	TGTGCCAGCAGTGCCGGGAGCCTGGGCGGCTACACCTTC
many	TRBV10-3	TRBJ1-5	-	CAISDYDSSNQPQHF	TGTGCCATCAGTGATTACGACAGTAGCAATCAGCCCCAGCATTTT
few	TRBV5-1	TRBJ2-1	-	CASSLAGLSHNEQFF	TGCGCCAGCAGCTTGGCGGGGTTGAGTCACAATGAGCAGTTCTTC
-	TRBV12-3/TRBV12-4	TRBJ2-3	TRBD2	CASSSPRGWVAGGHTDTQYF	TGTGCCAGCAGTTCTCCGAGGGGTTGGGTAGCGGGGGGGCACACAGATACGCAGTATTTT
many	TRBV29-1	TRBJ2-5	-	CSVVAAGETQYF	TGCAGCGTTGTGGCGGCTGGGGAGACCCAGTACTTC
-	TRBV18	TRBJ2-3	TRBD2	CASSPRSGASTDTQYF	TGTGCCAGCTCACCACGGAGCGGGGCTAGCACCGATACGCAGTATTTT